These 6 T cell receptor beta chains were all obtained from the same sample, sequenced in a study of OX40 agonist ivuxolimab in advanced cancers. Profiling relied on immunoSEQ multiplex PCR, and the TCRdb table lists in-frame clones only, not all of them. The sample comprises 60,000 or so clones, 94% of which are singletons, and roughly 19% rests with the top ten. The material sequenced was CD4+ or CD8+ T cells sorted from blood, taken in a trial of the OX40 agonist ivuxolimab. These receptors all stem from an adult with an advanced solid tumor such as melanoma, head and neck, liver or kidney cancer.

This clone was seen a single time. CDR3 region: CASSPRLVQETQYF. As DNA, the CDR3 is TGTGCCAGCAGCCCCCGACTCGTCCAGGAGACCCAGTACTTC. This sequence joins TRBV9 and TRBJ2-5, with D uncertain. CDR3 length equals 14 residues. From germline, CDR1 is SGDLS and CDR2 YYNGEE. V was pared by 4 bases and J by 5 bases, with 15 bases between.

This sequence joins TRBV6-6 and TRBJ2-5; no clear D. The CDR3 is 14 amino acids. V lost 2 bases, J lost 5 bases, and 12 bases lay in between. From germline, CDR1 is MNHNY and CDR2 SVGAGI (reference sequence). The CDR3 sequence: CASSYVSSRETQYF. DNA of the CDR3: TGTGCCAGCAGTTACGTGTCCTCCCGTGAGACCCAGTACTTC.

In nucleotides, the CDR3 is TGTGCCAGCAGCTCTGGGACAGGGGTCTACGAGCAGTACTTC. It yields the protein CASSSGTGVYEQYF. The chain links TRBV11-2 to TRBJ2-7, with 10 bases that match TRBD1. This CDR3 spans 14 amino acids. Germline V gene data show CDR1 as SGHAT and CDR2 as FQNNGV. Trimming cost V 4 bases and J 3 bases; bases outside gene matches: 3.

The chain uses TRBV27 and TRBJ1-1, with a possible D match to TRBD1 (5 bases). Germline V CDR1 and CDR2: MNHEY, SMNVEV (reference sequence). This CDR3 spans 14 amino acids. V dropped 3 bases and J dropped 3 bases, with 11 bases sitting between them. The CDR3 here is CASSFVLGDTEAFF. For the CDR3, the DNA is TGTGCCAGCAGTTTCGTCCTGGGGGACACTGAAGCTTTCTTT.

The CDR3, as DNA: TGTGCCAGCAGCTTAGTCCTACAGGAGAGCTCCTACAATGAGCAGTTCTTC. Amino acids: CASSLVLQESSYNEQFF. The chain joins TRBV7-6 to TRBJ2-1; D perhaps matches TRBD1 (5 bases). This CDR3 is built from 17 residues. From germline, CDR1 is SGHVS and CDR2 FNYEAQ. V was shortened by 1 base and J by 0 bases, with 13 bases between the two germline ends.

CDR3 sequence reads: CASSPGGTTGELFF. For the CDR3, the DNA is TGTGCCAGCAGCCCAGGGGGGACCACCGGGGAGCTGTTTTTT. The chain uses TRBV7-9 and TRBJ2-2; perhaps TRBD1 as D (7 bases). This CDR3 comprises 14 residues. Per the germline V gene, CDR1 is SEHNR and CDR2 is FQNEAQ (reference sequence). V shed 5 bases and J shed 4 bases, with 11 bases lying between them.